Listed below are T cell receptor beta chains from one sample, sequenced in a study of T cell clones after liver transplantation. Repertoires were generated with immunoSEQ multiplex PCR, while TCRdb's copy carries only in-frame clones and drops some. This sample has tens of thousands of clones, with about 84% found just once. The source was CD4+ T cells from blood, collected around 42 months after liver transplant. Receptors originate from a human patient who received a liver transplant. A subset of T cells may come from the graft donor. Both conserved end residues are part of each CDR3. The D gene is left open where the match is weak. For some rows the clone size is stated as once, few or many, or as a class when expanded; others skip it.

J | V | size | D | DNA | CDR3
TRBJ1-2 | TRBV18 | - | - | TGTGCCAGCCAGGAGGGCAGGGGCGATGGCTACACCTTC | CASQEGRGDGYTF
TRBJ2-7 | TRBV5-4 | - | - | TGTGCCAGCAGCCGGGACTTGGCCTACGAGCAGTACTTC | CASSRDLAYEQYF
TRBJ1-5 | TRBV5-1 | - | - | TGCGCCAGCAGCTTGGCTGCAAATCAGCCCCAGCATTTT | CASSLAANQPQHF
TRBJ2-6 | TRBV10-3 | - | - | TGTGCCACTCGGGACCTCTTAGAGGGAGGACCCGGGGCCAACGTCCTGACTTTC | CATRDLLEGGPGANVLTF
TRBJ2-3 | TRBV7-9 | - | TRBD2 | TGTGCCAGCAGCTTAACTAGCGGGAGGGCAGATACGCAGTATTTT | CASSLTSGRADTQYF
TRBJ1-1 | TRBV10-2 | once | TRBD1 | TGCGCCAGCAGTGAGACATCCGGGACAGGGGGGCCAGCTTTCTTT | CASSETSGTGGPAFF
TRBJ2-3 | TRBV5-4 | once | - | TGTGCCAGCAGCGACCGTGGGGATACGCAGTATTTT | CASSDRGDTQYF
TRBJ2-7 | TRBV28 | - | - | TGTGCCAGCACCTCCCTGAGAAAATCCGAGCAGTACTTC | CASTSLRKSEQYF
TRBJ1-5 | TRBV7-2 | - | - | TGTGCCAGCAGCTCGTCCCCGGCGGGAGGCGGTCGGGCCCAGCATTTT | CASSSSPAGGGRAQHF
TRBJ2-7 | TRBV18 | - | TRBD2 | TGTGCCAGCTCACCAACTAGGCTAGCGGGGTTTGTCGAGCAGTACTTC | CASSPTRLAGFVEQYF
TRBJ1-5 | TRBV29-1 | once | - | TGCAGCGTTGAAGATCACGAGGGCGGCGTCTTAAGCAATCAGCCCCAGCATTTT | CSVEDHEGGVLSNQPQHF
TRBJ2-5 | TRBV15 | - | - | TGTGCCACCAGCAGGAGGAGGGGGCTAGAGACCCAGTACTTC | CATSRRRGLETQYF
TRBJ2-4 | TRBV19 | once | - | TGTGCCAGTAGTATAGGTAGGTCTGCCCCCACCCGAGGAGCGGCCAAAAACATTCAGTACTTC | CASSIGRSAPTRGAAKNIQYF
TRBJ2-1 | TRBV6-1 | - | TRBD2 | TGTGCCAGCAGCGGACTAGCGGCCTACAATGAGCAGTTCTTC | CASSGLAAYNEQFF
TRBJ2-7 | TRBV5-1 | - | TRBD2 | TGCGCCAGCAGCTTCCTGGTGGCGGGAGGTCCCTACGAGCAGTACTTC | CASSFLVAGGPYEQYF
TRBJ2-1 | TRBV6-4 | - | TRBD2 | TGTGCCAGCAGTGACTCAACTAGCGGGTACGCCTACAATGAGCAGTTCTTC | CASSDSTSGYAYNEQFF
TRBJ2-1 | TRBV5-1 | - | - | TGCGCCAGCGCTCCCCGGAGCTCCTACAATGAGCAGTTCTTC | CASAPRSSYNEQFF
TRBJ1-5 | TRBV18 | - | - | TGTGCCAGCTCACCAGAAGGGGTGCGCAATCAGCCCCAGCATTTT | CASSPEGVRNQPQHF
TRBJ2-1 | TRBV4-1 | - | - | TGCGCCAGCAGCCAAGCGGGGGCGGGAGTTGGTAATGAGCAGTTCTTC | CASSQAGAGVGNEQFF
TRBJ2-7 | TRBV10-2 | - | TRBD1 | TGCGCCAGCAGCCGAGGGACAGCCTACGAGCAGTACTTC | CASSRGTAYEQYF
TRBJ2-7 | TRBV7-9 | - | - | TGTGCCAGCAGCCCAGCCAGGCTCTCCTCCTACGAGCAGTACTTC | CASSPARLSSYEQYF
TRBJ1-5 | TRBV7-8 | - | - | TGTGCCAGCAGCTCAGGTGTGAGTAGCAATCAGCCCCAGCATTTT | CASSSGVSSNQPQHF
TRBJ2-2 | TRBV19 | - | TRBD2 | TGTGCCAGTAGTATAGGTGGACTAGCGGGAGTGACCGGGGAGCTGTTTTTT | CASSIGGLAGVTGELFF
TRBJ2-7 | TRBV28 | - | - | TGTGCCAGCAGTAACGGGATGACCCCCTACGAGCAGTACTTC | CASSNGMTPYEQYF
TRBJ1-1 | TRBV28 | few | - | TGTGCCAGCAGGGATGGTGGGATTTTCGGTGGGATGAACACTGAAGCTTTCTTT | CASRDGGIFGGMNTEAFF
TRBJ2-2 | TRBV5-4 | - | TRBD2 | TGTGCCAGCAGCTTGGAAGCGGGATCGGATACCGGGGAGCTGTTTTTT | CASSLEAGSDTGELFF
TRBJ2-5 | TRBV2 | - | TRBD2 | TGTGCCAGCAGTGACGGGCTAGCGGGACAAGAGACCCAGTACTTC | CASSDGLAGQETQYF
TRBJ2-7 | TRBV18 | few | - | TGTGCCAGCTCACCTACGCCCGGAGACGAGCAGTACTTC | CASSPTPGDEQYF
TRBJ1-2 | TRBV6-6 | - | - | TGTGCCAGCAGTCCCCTTACGGGGGACTATGGCTACACCTTC | CASSPLTGDYGYTF
TRBJ1-1 | TRBV6-1 | - | - | TGTGCCAGCAGTTCAAGGGGTCTGCTGAACACTGAAGCTTTCTTT | CASSSRGLLNTEAFF
TRBJ2-1 | TRBV9 | - | TRBD2 | TGTGCCAGCAGCGTTCCGGGACTAGCGGGAGTAGGTGAGCAGTTCTTC | CASSVPGLAGVGEQFF
TRBJ2-3 | TRBV9 | - | TRBD2 | TGTGCCAGCAGCCCTTTTTCTAGCGGGAGCACAGATACGCAGTATTTT | CASSPFSSGSTDTQYF
TRBJ2-1 | TRBV18 | - | TRBD1 | TGTGCCAGCTCATCAGAGGGACAGGGAGGTCGCAATGAGCAGTTCTTC | CASSSEGQGGRNEQFF
TRBJ2-7 | TRBV9 | - | - | TGTGCCAGCAGCTTGCTTAGCGGTTACGAGCAGTACTTC | CASSLLSGYEQYF
TRBJ1-3 | TRBV10-2 | few | - | TGCGCCAGCAGTGATAACGTCCTCTCTGGAAACACCATATATTTT | CASSDNVLSGNTIYF
TRBJ1-4 | TRBV15 | - | - | TGTGCCACCAGCTTGGGCGTCGAGGTTGAAAAACTGTTTTTT | CATSLGVEVEKLFF
TRBJ1-3 | TRBV9 | - | - | TGTGCCAGCAGCGCCACAGCCTACTCTGGAAACACCATATATTTT | CASSATAYSGNTIYF
TRBJ1-1 | TRBV28 | - | - | TGTGCCAGCAGACGTACAGGGAACACTGAAGCTTTCTTT | CASRRTGNTEAFF
TRBJ2-3 | TRBV28 | - | TRBD1 | TGTGCCAGCAGGCCGGGACAGGGGTCAGATACGCAGTATTTT | CASRPGQGSDTQYF
TRBJ2-5 | TRBV5-1 | - | TRBD1 | TGCGCCAGCAGCATTTCACCGGGACAGGGGGGGGAGACCCAGTACTTC | CASSISPGQGGETQYF
TRBJ2-1 | TRBV5-8 | - | - | TGTGCCAGCAGCTTAGGAGAGAGCTCCTACAATGAGCAGTTCTTC | CASSLGESSYNEQFF
TRBJ2-1 | TRBV6-5 | - | TRBD2 | TGTGCCAGCAGTTCCGGGACTAGCGGGAGTATCCAGTTCTTC | CASSSGTSGSIQFF
TRBJ2-7 | TRBV27 | - | TRBD2 | TGTGCCAGCGCTAAAGTCCGCAAGACTAGCGGGAGCCTCGGGGGATCCTACGAGCAGTACTTC | CASAKVRKTSGSLGGSYEQYF
TRBJ1-4 | TRBV28 | once | - | TGTGCCAGCACCCGCCCCGGACGGGGAAAACTGTTTTTT | CASTRPGRGKLFF
TRBJ1-1 | TRBV5-6 | - | - | TGTGCCAGCAGCTTCGAGGGGTACGTCTCCACTGAAGCTTTCTTT | CASSFEGYVSTEAFF
TRBJ1-3 | TRBV30 | - | - | TGTGCCTGGAGTGTACTCGGCCATAGCTCTGGAAACACCATATATTTT | CAWSVLGHSSGNTIYF
TRBJ1-2 | TRBV6-4 | - | TRBD1 | TGTGCCAGCAGCCCTACAGGGGAAGTAGGCTATGGCTACACCTTC | CASSPTGEVGYGYTF
TRBJ2-3 | TRBV5-1 | - | TRBD2 | TGCGCCAGCAGCCTGTCTAGCGGAGATACGCAGTATTTT | CASSLSSGDTQYF
TRBJ2-7 | TRBV28 | - | TRBD1 | TGTGCCAGCAGTTACAACAGGGGGGTCTACGAGCAGTACTTC | CASSYNRGVYEQYF
TRBJ2-3 | TRBV7-9 | once | TRBD2 | TGTGCCAGCTGTGGACTAGCGGGATTTCGCACAGATACGCAGTATTTT | CASCGLAGFRTDTQYF
TRBJ2-7 | TRBV7-9 | - | TRBD1 | TGTGCCAGCAGCTGGGACAGGGTCTCCTACGAGCAGTACTTC | CASSWDRVSYEQYF
TRBJ2-7 | TRBV7-2 | - | TRBD1 | TGTGCCAGCAGCCGTCCCGGGACAGGGTTCTACGAGCAGTACTTC | CASSRPGTGFYEQYF
TRBJ2-5 | TRBV5-1 | - | TRBD2 | TGCGCCAGCAGCTTGCCTAGCGGGACCCAAGAGACCCAGTACTTC | CASSLPSGTQETQYF
TRBJ2-6 | TRBV25-1 | once | - | TGTGCCAGCAGTGCACTACAGTCTGGGGCCAACGTCCTGACTTTC | CASSALQSGANVLTF
TRBJ1-1 | TRBV15 | few | - | TGTGCCACCAGCAGAGATCTTATGAACACTGAAGCTTTCTTT | CATSRDLMNTEAFF